The clone carrying this TCR beta chain has more than one count but fewer than ten. This record comes from a study of shared clonotypes between healthy human individuals. The assay was immunoSEQ multiplex PCR, and TCRdb's table has in-frame clones only and misses some. The sample lists millions of clones, 85% to 95% occurring once. It was CD45RO-negative cells, positively selected for CCR7, that made up naive CD8 cells, with terminally differentiated effector memory CD45RA+ cells excluded. Germline V CDR1 and CDR2: MNHEY, SVGAGI. After removal of 5 bases from V and 11 bases from J, the junction contained 11 bases not matched to a gene. The CDR3 loop spans 13 amino acids.

This receptor was identified in a young man in good health. Some clones in this sample may be carry-over from other donors' samples. The chain carries TRBV6-5 and TRBJ1-1; 7 positions match TRBD1. The sequencing sample was made of naive CD8+ T cells from PBMCs. The CDR3 DNA reads as TGTGCCAGCAGTAACCGGGGGACAGAACTGGCTTTCTTT. Amino acid sequence: CASSNRGTELAFF.